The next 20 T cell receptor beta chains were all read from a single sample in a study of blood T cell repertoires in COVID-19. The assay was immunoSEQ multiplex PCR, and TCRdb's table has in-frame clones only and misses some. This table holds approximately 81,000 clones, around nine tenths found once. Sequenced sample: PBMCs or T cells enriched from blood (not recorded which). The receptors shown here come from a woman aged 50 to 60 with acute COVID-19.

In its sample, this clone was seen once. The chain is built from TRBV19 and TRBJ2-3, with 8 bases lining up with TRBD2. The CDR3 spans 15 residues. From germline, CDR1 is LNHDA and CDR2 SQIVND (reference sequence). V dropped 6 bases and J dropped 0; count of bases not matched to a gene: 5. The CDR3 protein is CASRTSGSSTDTQYF. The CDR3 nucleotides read TGTGCCAGTAGGACCAGCGGGAGCAGCACAGATACGCAGTATTTT.

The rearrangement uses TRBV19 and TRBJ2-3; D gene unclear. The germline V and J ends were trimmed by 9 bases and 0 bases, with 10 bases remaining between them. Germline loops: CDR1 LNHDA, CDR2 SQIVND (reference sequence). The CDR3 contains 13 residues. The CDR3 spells CASAIASTDTQYF. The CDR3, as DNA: TGTGCCAGCGCAATAGCTAGCACAGATACGCAGTATTTT.

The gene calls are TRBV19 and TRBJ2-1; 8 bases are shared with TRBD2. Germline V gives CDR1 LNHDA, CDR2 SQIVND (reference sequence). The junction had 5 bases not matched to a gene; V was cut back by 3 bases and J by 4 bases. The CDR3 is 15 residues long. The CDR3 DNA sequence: TGTGCCAGTAGTATGGAACTAGCGGAATACAATGAGCAGTTCTTC. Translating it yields CASSMELAEYNEQFF.

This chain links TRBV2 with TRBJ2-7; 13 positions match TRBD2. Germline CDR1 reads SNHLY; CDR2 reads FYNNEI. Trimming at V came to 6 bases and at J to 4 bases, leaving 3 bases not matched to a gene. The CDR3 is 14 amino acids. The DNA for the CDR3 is TGTGCCAGCAGCGTGACTAGCGGGAGGTACGAGCAGTACTTC. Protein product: CASSVTSGRYEQYF.

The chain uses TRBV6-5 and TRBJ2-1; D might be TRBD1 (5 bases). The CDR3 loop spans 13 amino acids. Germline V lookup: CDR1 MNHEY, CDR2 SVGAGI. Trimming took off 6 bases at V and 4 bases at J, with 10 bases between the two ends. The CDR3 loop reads CASRAQDYNEQFF. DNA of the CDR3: TGTGCCAGCAGAGCACAGGATTACAATGAGCAGTTCTTC.

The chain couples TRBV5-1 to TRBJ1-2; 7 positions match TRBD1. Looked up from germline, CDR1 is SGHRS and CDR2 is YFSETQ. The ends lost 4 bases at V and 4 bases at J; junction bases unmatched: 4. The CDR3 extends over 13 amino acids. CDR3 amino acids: CASSHGQVYGYTF. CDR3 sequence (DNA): TGCGCCAGCAGCCACGGACAGGTCTATGGCTACACCTTC. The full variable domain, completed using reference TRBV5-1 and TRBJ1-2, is KAGVTQTPRYLIKTRGQQVTLSCSPISGHRSVSWYQQTPGQGLQFLFEYFSETQRNKGNFPGRFSGRQFSNSRSEMNVSTLELGDSALYLCASSHGQVYGYTFGSGTRLTVV.

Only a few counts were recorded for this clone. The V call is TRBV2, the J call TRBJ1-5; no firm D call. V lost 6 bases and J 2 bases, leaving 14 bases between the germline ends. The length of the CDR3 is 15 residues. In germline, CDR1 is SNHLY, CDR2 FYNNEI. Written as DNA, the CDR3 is TGTGCCAGCAGGGCCCCCCAGGAACGCAATCAGCCCCAGCATTTT. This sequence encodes CASRAPQERNQPQHF.

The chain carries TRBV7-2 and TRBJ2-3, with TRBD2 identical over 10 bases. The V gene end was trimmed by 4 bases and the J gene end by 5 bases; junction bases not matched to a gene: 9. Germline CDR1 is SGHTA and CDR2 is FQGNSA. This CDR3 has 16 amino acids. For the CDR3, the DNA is TGTGCCAGCAGCTCCAGGAGCGGGAGGGACGGAGATACGCAGTATTTT. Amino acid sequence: CASSSRSGRDGDTQYF. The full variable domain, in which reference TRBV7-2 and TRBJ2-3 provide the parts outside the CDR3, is GAGVSQSPSNKVTEKGKDVELRCDPISGHTALYWYRQSLGQGLEFLIYFQGNSAPDKSGLPSDRFSAERTGGSVSTLTIQRTQQEDSAVYLCASSSRSGRDGDTQYFGPGTRLTVL.

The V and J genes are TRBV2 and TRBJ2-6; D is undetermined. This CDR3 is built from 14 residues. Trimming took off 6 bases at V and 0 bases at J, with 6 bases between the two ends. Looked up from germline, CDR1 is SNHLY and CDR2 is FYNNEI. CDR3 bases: TGTGCCAGCAGCCGTAACTCTGGGGCCAACGTCCTGACTTTC. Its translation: CASSRNSGANVLTF.

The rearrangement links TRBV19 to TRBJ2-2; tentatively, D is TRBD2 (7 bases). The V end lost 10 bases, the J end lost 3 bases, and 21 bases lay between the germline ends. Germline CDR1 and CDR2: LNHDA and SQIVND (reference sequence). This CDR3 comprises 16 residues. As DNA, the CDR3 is TGTGCCACCCTTAGGGGGGGGGCAAAACACACCGGGGAGCTGTTTTTT. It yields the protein CATLRGGAKHTGELFF.

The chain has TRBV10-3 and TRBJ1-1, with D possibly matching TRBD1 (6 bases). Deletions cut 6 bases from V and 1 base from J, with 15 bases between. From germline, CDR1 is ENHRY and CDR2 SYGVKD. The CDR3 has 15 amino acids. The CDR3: CAISQRGEGNTEAFF. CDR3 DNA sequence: TGTGCCATCAGCCAAAGGGGGGAGGGGAACACTGAAGCTTTCTTT.

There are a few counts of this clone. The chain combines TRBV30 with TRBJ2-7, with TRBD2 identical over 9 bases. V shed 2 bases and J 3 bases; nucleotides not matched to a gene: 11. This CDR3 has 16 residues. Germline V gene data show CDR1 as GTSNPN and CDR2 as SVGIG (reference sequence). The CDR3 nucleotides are TGTGCCTGGAGTATCAATGGAGTAGCGGGGGTCTACGAGCAGTACTTC. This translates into CAWSINGVAGVYEQYF.

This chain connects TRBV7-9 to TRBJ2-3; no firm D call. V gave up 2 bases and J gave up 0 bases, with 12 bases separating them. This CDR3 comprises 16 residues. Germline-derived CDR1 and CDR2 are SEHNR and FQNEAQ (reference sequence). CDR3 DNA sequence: TGTGCCAGCAGCTTAAGTGGCAGCGTCAGCACAGATACGCAGTATTTT. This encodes CASSLSGSVSTDTQYF.

Here the CDR3 DNA reads TGTGCCAGCTCACCACGCCCGGGACAGGGCGGTGAAAAACTGTTTTTT. Amino acid sequence: CASSPRPGQGGEKLFF. The chain employs TRBV18 and TRBJ1-4; 9 bases agree with TRBD1. The junction had 7 bases not matched to a gene; V was cut back by 1 base and J by 7 bases. Germline V gene sequence: CDR1 KGHSH, CDR2 LQKENI. The CDR3 totals 16 residues. The full variable domain, completed using reference TRBV18 and TRBJ1-4, is NAGVMQNPRHLVRRRGQEARLRCSPMKGHSHVYWYRQLPEEGLKFMVYLQKENIIDESGMPKERFSAEFPKEGPSILRIQQVVRGDSAAYFCASSPRPGQGGEKLFFGSGTQLSVL.

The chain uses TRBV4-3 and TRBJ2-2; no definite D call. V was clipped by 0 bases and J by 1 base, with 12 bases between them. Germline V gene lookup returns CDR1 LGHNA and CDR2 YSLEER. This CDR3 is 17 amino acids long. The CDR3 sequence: CASSQDSWAGNTGELFF. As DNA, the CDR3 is TGCGCCAGCAGCCAAGATTCATGGGCAGGGAACACCGGGGAGCTGTTTTTT.

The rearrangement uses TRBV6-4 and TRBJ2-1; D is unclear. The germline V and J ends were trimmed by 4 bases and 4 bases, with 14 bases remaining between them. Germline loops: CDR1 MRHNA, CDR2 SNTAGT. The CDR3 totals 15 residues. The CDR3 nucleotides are TGTGCCAGCAGTGTGCAGGCAGATCGGTACAATGAGCAGTTCTTC. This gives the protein CASSVQADRYNEQFF.

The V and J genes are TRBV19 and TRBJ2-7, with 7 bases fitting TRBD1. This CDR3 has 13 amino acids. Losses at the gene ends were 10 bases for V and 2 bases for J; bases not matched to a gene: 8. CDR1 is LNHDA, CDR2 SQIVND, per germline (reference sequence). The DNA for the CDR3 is TGTGCCACCCATAACAGGGGTACCTACGAGCAGTACTTC. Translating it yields CATHNRGTYEQYF.

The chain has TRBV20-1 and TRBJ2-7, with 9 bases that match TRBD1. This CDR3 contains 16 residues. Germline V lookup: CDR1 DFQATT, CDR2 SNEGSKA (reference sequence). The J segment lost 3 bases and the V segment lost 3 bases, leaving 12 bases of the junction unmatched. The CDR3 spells CSASRWGQGSDYEQYF. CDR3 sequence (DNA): TGCAGTGCTAGTAGATGGGGACAGGGTTCCGACTACGAGCAGTACTTC.

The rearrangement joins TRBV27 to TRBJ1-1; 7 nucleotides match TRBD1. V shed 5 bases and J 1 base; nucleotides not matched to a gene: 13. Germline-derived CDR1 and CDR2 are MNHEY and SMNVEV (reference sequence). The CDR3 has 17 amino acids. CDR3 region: CASSGKDREGSNTEAFF. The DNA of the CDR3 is TGTGCCAGCAGTGGGAAAGACAGGGAAGGATCGAACACTGAAGCTTTCTTT.

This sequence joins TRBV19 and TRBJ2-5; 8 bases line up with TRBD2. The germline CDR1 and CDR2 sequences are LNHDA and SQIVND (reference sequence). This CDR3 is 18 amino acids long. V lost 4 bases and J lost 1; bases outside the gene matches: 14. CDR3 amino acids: CASSKVPITSGLQETQYF. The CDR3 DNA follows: TGTGCCAGTAGTAAAGTCCCAATTACTAGCGGCCTCCAAGAGACCCAGTACTTC. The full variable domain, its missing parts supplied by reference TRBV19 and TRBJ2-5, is DGGITQSPKYLFRKEGQNVTLSCEQNLNHDAMYWYRQDPGQGLRLIYYSQIVNDFQKGDIAEGYSVSREKKESFPLTVTSAQKNPTAFYLCASSKVPITSGLQETQYFGPGTRLLVL.